The 2 T cell receptor beta chains presented below share a single source sample, sequenced in a study of T cells in Graves' hyperthyroidism and ophthalmopathy. The source material, RNA transcripts, was used to amplify TCR beta CDR3 regions. An initial round of RT-PCR targeting the TCR CDR3 relied on the HTBI primer set. Using its own MiXCR run on the multiplex PCR reads, TCRdb lists one record per CDR3 protein. There are fewer than 450,000 distinct CDR3 sequences in the sample; about 15% occur only once, and approximately 33% lies in the top ten. The sequenced sample was blood. All receptors come from a woman in her 30s with Graves' hyperthyroidism that later progressed to Graves' ophthalmopathy.

This clonotype was detected once. This sequence joins TRBV6-1 and TRBJ2-7, with 7 bases that match TRBD2. The V gene's germline CDR1 is MNHNS and CDR2 SASEGT. The CDR3 is 16 amino acids. V shed 6 bases, J shed 2 bases, and the junction held 13 bases outside the gene matches. The CDR3 region is CASSPQGGGPTYEQYF. CDR3 nucleotide sequence: TGTGCCAGCAGCCCTCAGGGCGGGGGTCCCACCTACGAGCAGTACTTC.

This clonotype was seen more than once but under ten times. CDR3 nucleotides: TGTGCCACCAGTGATGGGGCTAGCTGGGCCCCCGGGGAGCTGTTTTTT. This translates into CATSDGASWAPGELFF. V is TRBV24-1 and J is TRBJ2-2, with D perhaps assigned TRBD1 or TRBD2 (5 bases each). The V end was cut by 3 bases, the J end by 6 bases, with 16 bases between. The CDR3 is made up of 16 amino acids. CDR1 is KGHDR and CDR2 is SFDVKD in the germline V gene.